The clone carrying this T cell receptor (beta chain) has just a few counts. No antigen is known for it. The source of the sample is a study of CD8 T cells in ankylosing spondylitis. Study-wide points: Apparently characteristic of ankylosing spondylitis blood was a TCR beta motif (about 8 highly homologous variants).

TCRdb processed the 5' RACE reads anew with MiXCR; each CDR3 protein has one entry. The repertoire holds a few hundred thousand distinct CDR3 sequences, with about 15% as singletons. This CDR3 comprises 17 residues. V was clipped by 4 bases and J by 4 bases; unmatched bases: 16. Looked up from germline, CDR1 is SGHRS and CDR2 is YFSETQ. The sample comprised blood, either unsorted or a sorted T cell fraction (not recorded which). This receptor was taken from a male donor with ankylosing spondylitis. This chain links TRBV5-1 with TRBJ2-5; TRBD1 agrees at 7 bases. The DNA for the CDR3 is TGCGCCAGCAGCCCCGGGACAGCAACCGGGCGGGTAGAGACCCAGTACTTC. Translation: CASSPGTATGRVETQYF.